A single sample is the source of the 28 T cell receptor beta chains below, sequenced in a study of cytomegalovirus exposure and HLA in healthy donors. This PCR relied on a set of 60 Vbeta primers and 13 Jbeta primers. Profiled with immunoSEQ multiplex PCR; TCRdb holds only in-frame clones, not every one. The specimen's table records about 140,000 clones. Sequencing was performed on PBMCs. The source is a middle-aged man in good health and CMV-seronegative.

In DNA form, the CDR3 reads TGCGCCAGCAGCTTGGGAGCGGGGGGGTACAATGAGCAGTTCTTC. Its translation: CASSLGAGGYNEQFF. This rearrangement joins TRBV5-1 to TRBJ2-1, with TRBD2 identical over 10 bases. V lost 0 bases and J lost 4; bases outside the gene matches: 1. In germline, CDR1 is SGHRS, CDR2 YFSETQ. This CDR3 contains 15 residues.

The V call is TRBV7-7, the J call TRBJ2-5; the match to TRBD1 covers 10 bases. CDR1 SSHAT and CDR2 FNYEAQ come from the germline V gene (reference sequence). The V and J ends lost 4 bases and 0 bases, in that order; junction bases with no gene match: 2. There are 15 residues in the CDR3. The CDR3 coding sequence is TGTGCCAGCAGCTCGGGACAGGGGTACCAAGAGACCCAGTACTTC. This codes for CASSSGQGYQETQYF.

V is TRBV5-4 and J is TRBJ2-1, with D perhaps matching TRBD1 (6 bases). Trimming took 5 bases from V and 9 from J, leaving 24 bases between them. The CDR3 has 16 residues. Germline V gene sequence: CDR1 SGHNT, CDR2 YYREEE (reference sequence). The CDR3 protein is CASSRQGTPRVAEQFF. Written as DNA, the CDR3 is TGTGCCAGCAGTAGGCAGGGGACGCCGCGGGTGGCTGAGCAGTTCTTC.

The rearrangement links TRBV7-2 to TRBJ2-5; D gene uncertain. Trimming stripped 2 bases from V and 5 bases from J, with 3 bases between. Germline assignment: CDR1 SGHTA and CDR2 FQGNSA. The CDR3 runs to 11 residues. CDR3 residues: CASSLSETQYF. CDR3 DNA: TGTGCCAGCAGCTTAAGCGAGACCCAGTACTTC. Combining the CDR3 with reference TRBV7-2 and TRBJ2-5 gives the whole variable domain GAGVSQSPSNKVTEKGKDVELRCDPISGHTALYWYRQSLGQGLEFLIYFQGNSAPDKSGLPSDRFSAERTGGSVSTLTIQRTQQEDSAVYLCASSLSETQYFGPGTRLLVL.

The V gene is TRBV19, the J gene TRBJ1-3; 7 bases match TRBD1. The length of the CDR3 is 14 residues. V shed 4 bases and J 4 bases; nucleotides not matched to a gene: 4. CDR1 is LNHDA and CDR2 is SQIVND in the germline V gene (reference sequence). CDR3 sequence reads: CASSTTGRGNTIYF. The CDR3 nucleotides are TGTGCCAGTAGTACGACAGGGAGGGGAAACACCATATATTTT.

The V call is TRBV9, the J call TRBJ1-3, with TRBD1 identical over 9 bases. With V trimmed by 3 bases and J by 7 bases, 5 bases remained unmatched. Germline V gene data show CDR1 as SGDLS and CDR2 as YYNGEE. The CDR3 runs 14 residues. DNA of the CDR3: TGTGCCAGCAGCGCGACAGGGGGGTGGAACACCATATATTTT. The encoded protein is CASSATGGWNTIYF.

The chain uses TRBV15 and TRBJ1-1; TRBD1 matches at 7 bases. This CDR3 contains 14 residues. V trimming: 3 bases; J trimming: 4 bases; junction bases outside the gene matches: 5. Germline values: CDR1 LNHNV, CDR2 YYDKDF (reference sequence). The CDR3 loop reads CATSRVNRGTEAFF. CDR3 DNA: TGTGCCACCAGCAGGGTAAACAGGGGCACTGAAGCTTTCTTT.

The genes are TRBV6-6 and TRBJ1-4, with TRBD1 matching over 8 bases. Germline assignment: CDR1 MNHNY and CDR2 SVGAGI (reference sequence). V shed 2 bases and J 10 bases; nucleotides not matched to a gene: 3. The CDR3 is 13 amino acids. The CDR3 DNA reads TGTGCCAGCAGTTACGCTGACAGGGGAAAACTGTTTTTT. It is translated as CASSYADRGKLFF.

The chain uses TRBV6-1 and TRBJ2-7; D gene ambiguous. This CDR3 has 11 amino acids. CDR1 MNHNS and CDR2 SASEGT come from the germline V gene. V was shortened by 8 bases and J by 2 bases, with 7 bases between the two germline ends. In DNA form, the CDR3 reads TGTGCCAGCCGAGCCCCCTACGAGCAGTACTTC. Amino acid sequence: CASRAPYEQYF.

J is TRBJ2-2 and V is TRBV2; a weak D match, TRBD1 (6 bases). The CDR3 sequence is 14 residues long. CDR1 is SNHLY and CDR2 is FYNNEI in the germline V gene. V lost 3 bases to trimming and J lost 1 base, with 6 bases between them. The CDR3 coding sequence is TGTGCCAGCAGTGACAGGGGGAACACCGGGGAGCTGTTTTTT. As protein: CASSDRGNTGELFF.

The chain couples TRBV7-2 to TRBJ2-4; possibly TRBD2 for D (6 bases). Germline-derived CDR1 and CDR2 are SGHTA and FQGNSA. The CDR3 covers 14 residues. With 0 bases removed from V and 9 bases from J, the gap between germline ends came to 12 bases. CDR3 sequence (DNA): TGTGCCAGCAGCTTAGCGACTCTGGGGGGCATTCAGTACTTC. Protein product: CASSLATLGGIQYF.

The CDR3 loop is CASSLSRGNGYTF. CDR3 in DNA: TGTGCCAGCAGTTTATCAAGAGGGAATGGCTACACCTTC. V is TRBV28 and J is TRBJ1-2; D unresolved. CDR3 length: 13 amino acids. CDR1 and CDR2 from the germline V gene are MDHEN and SYDVKM. With 1 base removed from V and 6 bases from J, the gap between germline ends came to 9 bases.

The chain recombines TRBV6-5 with TRBJ1-5, with unresolved D. This CDR3 region has 13 residues. Germline lookup yields CDR1 MNHEY and CDR2 SVGAGI. Trimming removed 5 bases at V and 3 bases at J, with 8 bases between. CDR3: CASSRSFNQPQHF. Here the CDR3 DNA reads TGTGCCAGCAGTCGCAGTTTCAATCAGCCCCAGCATTTT.

With respect to this clone: This specimen includes other DNA sequences encoding the same CDR3. V is TRBV6-5 and J is TRBJ1-2, with a weak D call TRBD1 (6 bases). V lost 2 bases, J lost 5 bases, and 9 bases lay in between. Germline V gene lookup returns CDR1 MNHEY and CDR2 SVGAGI. This CDR3 contains 13 residues. The CDR3 bases are TGTGCCAGCAGTTACCCCGGACAGTATGGCTACACCTTC. This translates into CASSYPGQYGYTF.

The V and J genes are TRBV7-2 and TRBJ2-1; 11 positions agree with TRBD2. Trimming took 5 bases from V and 7 from J; bases not matched to a gene: 10. The CDR3 totals 16 residues. CDR1 and CDR2 from the germline V gene are SGHTA and FQGNSA. The CDR3 sequence is CASSPGGTSGYNEQFF. As DNA, the CDR3 is TGTGCCAGCAGCCCAGGGGGGACTAGCGGATATAATGAGCAGTTCTTC.

The chain joins TRBV7-9 to TRBJ1-2; D perhaps matches TRBD1 (5 bases). This CDR3 has 12 residues. Germline loops: CDR1 SEHNR, CDR2 FQNEAQ (reference sequence). The V end was cut by 8 bases, the J end by 4 bases, with 11 bases between. The CDR3, as DNA: TGTGCCAGCCAACCAGACAGCTATGGCTACACCTTC. This codes for CASQPDSYGYTF.

The gene calls are TRBV7-9 and TRBJ1-5; no definite D call. This CDR3 has 19 amino acids. Trimming removed 4 bases at V and 5 bases at J, with 27 bases between. Germline V lookup: CDR1 SEHNR, CDR2 FQNEAQ (reference sequence). Here the CDR3 reads CASSSTPGKYTPSYQPQHF. In DNA, the CDR3 is TGTGCCAGCAGCTCAACCCCCGGGAAATACACCCCTAGTTATCAGCCCCAGCATTTT.

V usage is TRBV11-2 and J usage is TRBJ2-2; 7 nucleotides match TRBD1. The CDR3 runs 15 residues. The V and J ends lost 5 bases and 2 bases, in that order; junction bases with no gene match: 5. Germline CDR1 reads SGHAT; CDR2 reads FQNNGV. CDR3 DNA: TGTGCCAGCAGCCCGGACAGGTTAAACACCGGGGAGCTGTTTTTT. This translates into CASSPDRLNTGELFF.

The DNA for the CDR3 is TGTGCCAGCAGTTACACAGGCCAAGGCTACACCTTC. Its translation is CASSYTGQGYTF. The chain carries TRBV6-6 and TRBJ1-2, with D possibly TRBD1 on 5 matching bases. V lost 2 bases, J lost 8 bases, and 9 bases lay in between. Germline V gives CDR1 MNHNY, CDR2 SVGAGI (reference sequence). The CDR3 runs to 12 residues.

This rearrangement joins TRBV27 to TRBJ1-1; TRBD1 might be the D (6 bases). The CDR3 loop spans 16 amino acids. Trimming cost V 10 bases and J 4 bases, with 25 bases left between them. Germline CDR1 MNHEY, CDR2 SMNVEV (reference sequence). The CDR3 protein is CATDARGRGGVTEAFF. The CDR3 DNA reads as TGTGCCACCGACGCCCGCGGGAGGGGGGGGGTCACTGAAGCTTTCTTT.

The genes are TRBV20-1 and TRBJ1-1; D remains ambiguous. The CDR3 has 11 residues. Per germline, CDR1 DFQATT and CDR2 SNEGSKA (reference sequence). V shed 0 bases and J shed 8 bases, with 7 bases lying between them. CDR3 protein: CSARESREAFF. The CDR3 bases are TGCAGTGCTAGAGAAAGTAGAGAAGCTTTCTTT.

By frequency, this clone registers medium-sized. V usage is TRBV7-6 and J usage is TRBJ1-2, with 11 bases aligning to TRBD1. CDR1 and CDR2 from the germline V gene are SGHVS and FNYEAQ. This CDR3 has 18 residues. The junction had 19 bases not matched to a gene; V was cut back by 3 bases and J by 10 bases. The DNA of the CDR3 is TGTGCCAGCAGCTTGGAACCGGGACAGGGGGGTTTAGATCGGGACTACACCTTC. Its translation: CASSLEPGQGGLDRDYTF.

This sequence joins TRBV25-1 and TRBJ2-2; 7 bases match TRBD1. This CDR3 region has 15 residues. The germline gives CDR1 MGHDK, CDR2 SYGVNS. V shed 4 bases and J 5 bases; nucleotides not matched to a gene: 7. The CDR3 region is CASSGQTGRTGELFF. CDR3 sequence (DNA): TGTGCCAGCAGTGGACAGACAGGGCGGACCGGGGAGCTGTTTTTT.

V usage is TRBV12-5 and J usage is TRBJ2-7; 7 bases are a match to TRBD2. Trimming took 5 bases from V and 6 from J; bases not matched to a gene: 4. Germline V gives CDR1 LGHNT, CDR2 FRNRAP. The CDR3 spans 12 residues. As DNA, the CDR3 is TGTGCTAGTGGTATGGGAGGGCCCGAGCAGTACTTC. Translation gives CASGMGGPEQYF.

Note on this clone: The same CDR3 also results from other DNA sequences found in this sample. The chain is built from TRBV2 and TRBJ1-1; 9 bases are a match to TRBD1. The germline gives CDR1 SNHLY, CDR2 FYNNEI. With V trimmed by 7 bases and J by 5 bases, 5 bases remained unmatched. This CDR3 has 13 amino acids. CDR3: CASKGQGGTEAFF. CDR3 nucleotide sequence: TGTGCCAGCAAGGGACAGGGAGGAACTGAAGCTTTCTTT.

The chain couples TRBV11-2 to TRBJ1-1; tentatively, D is TRBD1 (6 bases). Germline values: CDR1 SGHAT, CDR2 FQNNGV. Trimming cost V 5 bases and J 6 bases, with 16 bases left between them. The CDR3 runs to 14 residues. The CDR3: CASSPIRGTPEAFF. CDR3 nucleotide sequence: TGTGCCAGCAGCCCGATCAGGGGCACCCCTGAAGCTTTCTTT.

The V gene is TRBV7-7, the J gene TRBJ2-5, with D perhaps matching TRBD1 or TRBD2 (5 bases each). The closer fit of TRBJ2-7 to the DNA end suggests the J call may be wrong. The germline V gene encodes CDR1 SSHAT and CDR2 FNYEAQ (reference sequence). This CDR3 has 13 residues. The CDR3 nucleotides read TGTGCCAGCAGCTTAGCTCTTGGGGGCGAGCAGTACTTC. This codes for CASSLALGGEQYF.

The chain is built from TRBV25-1 and TRBJ2-3; a weak D match, TRBD2 (5 bases). Germline V gene sequence: CDR1 MGHDK, CDR2 SYGVNS. The CDR3 consists of 15 residues. V lost 1 base, J lost 4 bases, and 12 bases lay in between. For the CDR3, the DNA is TGTGCCAGCAGTGAATCCCTCGGGCGGGCAGATACGCAGTATTTT. Translation: CASSESLGRADTQYF.